This is a list of T cell receptor beta chains from one sample in a study of cytomegalovirus exposure and HLA in healthy donors. Sequencing was performed with immunoSEQ multiplex PCR; in TCRdb, only in-frame clones are kept and a portion is missing. The sample carries over 150,000 clones, less than 85% recorded once. The specimen sequenced was PBMCs. These receptors came from a girl aged 5 to 17 in good health and CMV-seropositive. The CDR3 runs from the conserved cysteine through the conserved F or W. Each record gives: CDR3 length, V gene, CDR3 protein.

cdr3_length: 15; v_call: TRBV5-6; cdr3_aa: CASSLRDRVNQPQHF
cdr3_length: 15; v_call: TRBV18; cdr3_aa: CASSPWGAGNNEQFF
cdr3_length: 11; v_call: TRBV20-1; cdr3_aa: CSAPVYYGYTF
cdr3_length: 15; v_call: TRBV29-1; cdr3_aa: CSVELISGGTDTQYF
cdr3_length: 12; v_call: TRBV6-1; cdr3_aa: CASRQGFTEAFF
cdr3_length: 12; v_call: TRBV27; cdr3_aa: CASSLSPNTQYF
cdr3_length: 16; v_call: TRBV4-1; cdr3_aa: CASSQVRLASRNEQYF
cdr3_length: 16; v_call: TRBV7-8; cdr3_aa: CASSAMGQGGTDTQYF
cdr3_length: 15; v_call: TRBV4-3; cdr3_aa: CASSLERQSYNEQFF
cdr3_length: 15; v_call: TRBV5-1; cdr3_aa: CASSSYGGEHYEQYF
cdr3_length: 13; v_call: TRBV25-1; cdr3_aa: CASGTGGNQPQHF
cdr3_length: 15; v_call: TRBV5-4; cdr3_aa: CASSLDRFSGNTIYF
cdr3_length: 14; v_call: TRBV5-4; cdr3_aa: CASSGAPGTDTQYF
cdr3_length: 13; v_call: TRBV18; cdr3_aa: CASSVNRDSPLHF
cdr3_length: 16; v_call: TRBV5-1; cdr3_aa: CASSPSGTKGSYGYTF
cdr3_length: 12; v_call: TRBV6-5; cdr3_aa: CASRHQDTRAFF
cdr3_length: 15; v_call: TRBV4-1; cdr3_aa: CASSLHGQGTYEQYF
cdr3_length: 14; v_call: TRBV7-9; cdr3_aa: CALPGQGATGELFF
cdr3_length: 15; v_call: TRBV18; cdr3_aa: CASSPAAGAADTQYF
cdr3_length: 16; v_call: TRBV25-1; cdr3_aa: CASSEGTGVPTDTQYF
cdr3_length: 19; v_call: TRBV27; cdr3_aa: CASTTFYGTARTTNEKLFF
cdr3_length: 15; v_call: TRBV19; cdr3_aa: CASTLDRDSNQPQHF
cdr3_length: 12; v_call: TRBV11-2; cdr3_aa: CASRGAGEKLFF
cdr3_length: 16; v_call: TRBV19; cdr3_aa: CASRNKGAGGVYEQYF
cdr3_length: 13; v_call: TRBV2; cdr3_aa: CAIPLLDADEQFF
cdr3_length: 16; v_call: TRBV2; cdr3_aa: CASSRGQQYSGNTIYF
cdr3_length: 17; v_call: TRBV23-1; cdr3_aa: CASSQEQGIGGNSPLHF
cdr3_length: 14; v_call: TRBV7-9; cdr3_aa: CASSSRGQGETQYF
cdr3_length: 11; v_call: TRBV6-1; cdr3_aa: CASSDNYEQYF
cdr3_length: 16; v_call: TRBV2; cdr3_aa: CASSERQGPPNTEAFF
cdr3_length: 15; v_call: TRBV27; cdr3_aa: CASSVEGYSNQPQHF
cdr3_length: 22; v_call: TRBV5-3; cdr3_aa: CARSSSADRPGISGNNTGELFF
cdr3_length: 16; v_call: TRBV21-1; cdr3_aa: CASSPGGEPGNQPQHF
cdr3_length: 13; v_call: TRBV15; cdr3_aa: CATAADLSYEQYF
cdr3_length: 13; v_call: TRBV7-7; cdr3_aa: CASSPTVNEKLFF
cdr3_length: 15; v_call: TRBV6-6; cdr3_aa: CASSYVSGEGYGYTF
cdr3_length: 15; v_call: TRBV6-5; cdr3_aa: CASSSGTGIHKKQYF
cdr3_length: 15; v_call: TRBV5-1; cdr3_aa: CASSAQGAVNTEAFF
cdr3_length: 14; v_call: TRBV7-2; cdr3_aa: CASSFSGGVDTQYF
cdr3_length: 16; v_call: TRBV2; cdr3_aa: CASSGLAGAGTDTQYF
cdr3_length: 18; v_call: TRBV7-2; cdr3_aa: CASSFPIAGRSSYNEQFF
cdr3_length: 15; v_call: TRBV12-5; cdr3_aa: CASGLLAGGAHEQFF
cdr3_length: 17; v_call: TRBV7-9; cdr3_aa: CASSLTGTLVPNYGYTF
cdr3_length: 12; v_call: TRBV9; cdr3_aa: CASSTQGDGYTF
cdr3_length: 15; v_call: TRBV18; cdr3_aa: CASSPPQGFPYEQYF
cdr3_length: 17; v_call: TRBV10-2; cdr3_aa: CASSERDWGFSGYGYTF
cdr3_length: 17; v_call: TRBV7-8; cdr3_aa: CASSLASGVSGANVLTF
cdr3_length: 15; v_call: TRBV9; cdr3_aa: CASSVGVVGNQPQHF
cdr3_length: 15; v_call: TRBV6-1; cdr3_aa: CASSELQGSNSPLHF
cdr3_length: 16; v_call: TRBV5-6; cdr3_aa: CASRLLQGATYNEQFF
cdr3_length: 17; v_call: TRBV4-1; cdr3_aa: CASSQGGTAGRYQPQHF
cdr3_length: 14; v_call: TRBV7-8; cdr3_aa: CASSLGPELHTQYF
cdr3_length: 12; v_call: TRBV7-8; cdr3_aa: CASTQGDYEQYF
cdr3_length: 14; v_call: TRBV27; cdr3_aa: CASRPGQLNQPQHF
cdr3_length: 13; v_call: TRBV6-5; cdr3_aa: CASIQGSWTEAFF
cdr3_length: 14; v_call: TRBV5-5; cdr3_aa: CASSGTGVWYEQYF
cdr3_length: 14; v_call: TRBV9; cdr3_aa: CASSAGQGAYGYTF
cdr3_length: 13; v_call: TRBV6-5; cdr3_aa: CASSPYRKNEQFF
cdr3_length: 13; v_call: TRBV2; cdr3_aa: CASRADSQETQYF
cdr3_length: 15; v_call: TRBV5-1; cdr3_aa: CASSLGGGSSNEQFF